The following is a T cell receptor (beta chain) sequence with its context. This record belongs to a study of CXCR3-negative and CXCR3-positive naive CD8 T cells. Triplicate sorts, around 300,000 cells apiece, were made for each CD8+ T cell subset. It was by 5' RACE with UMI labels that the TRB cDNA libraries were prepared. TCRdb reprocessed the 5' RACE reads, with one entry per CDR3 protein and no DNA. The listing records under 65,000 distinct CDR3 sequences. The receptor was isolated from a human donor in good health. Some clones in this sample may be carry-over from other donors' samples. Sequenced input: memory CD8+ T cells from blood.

The CDR3 is CASSQGIRDYSYNEQFF. The chain recombines TRBV3-1 with TRBJ2-1; as DNA is missing, the TRBD2 call by TCRdb cannot be tested. From germline, CDR1 is LGHDT and CDR2 YNNKEL (reference sequence). The CDR3 is 17 residues long.